A selection of T cell receptor beta chains follows, all from one sample in a study of technical replicates of blood from several donors. Profiled with immunoSEQ multiplex PCR; TCRdb holds only in-frame clones, not every one. The sample contains over 55,000 clones, about 95% of which appear only once. Source material: PBMCs. The receptors shown here come from a human donor in good health. Some clones in this sample may be carry-over from other donors' samples. The CDR3 runs from the conserved cysteine through the conserved F or W. The D gene is left open where the match is weak. Size is stated for part of the rows, as once, few or many counts, or as a class when the clone is expanded.

j_call v_call d_call clone_size cdr3_nt cdr3_aa
TRBJ2-5 TRBV11-2 . . TGTGCCACCCGCCGGGGTCGGACCCAGTACTTC CATRRGRTQYF
TRBJ2-5 TRBV2 TRBD2 . TGTGCCAGGAGCAGTCTAGCGGGGGCCCGGGGAGAGACCCAGTACTTC CARSSLAGARGETQYF
TRBJ2-7 TRBV27 TRBD1 . TGTGCCAGCAGTTTACATGTCGTGGGACAGGGGAGTAACGAGCAGTACTTC CASSLHVVGQGSNEQYF
TRBJ1-6 TRBV5-1 TRBD1 once TGCGCCAGCAGCCCCTGGACAGGGAAAGATTCACCCCTCCACTTT CASSPWTGKDSPLHF
TRBJ2-3 TRBV29-1 . . TGCAGCTTCGACAGAGAAGGAGATACGCAGTATTTT CSFDREGDTQYF
TRBJ2-3 TRBV4-2 TRBD2 . TGTGCCAGCAGCCAAGGGATGACTAGCGGAATCACAGATACGCAGTATTTT CASSQGMTSGITDTQYF
TRBJ1-2 TRBV15 TRBD1 . TGTGCCACCAGCGACAGGGGTTTTTCCTCTAACTATGGCTACACCTTC CATSDRGFSSNYGYTF
TRBJ2-3 TRBV7-3 . . TGTGCCAGCAGCTTACTGGGGGCAGAAGATACGCAGTATTTT CASSLLGAEDTQYF
TRBJ1-2 TRBV29-1 TRBD1 . TGCAGCGTTGAAGATGTCGCAGGGGGCGGTAACTATGGCTACACCTTC CSVEDVAGGGNYGYTF
TRBJ2-7 TRBV27 TRBD2 . TGTGCCAGCAGCCGACCCTCGGGGACTAGCGGCTACGAGCAGTACTTC CASSRPSGTSGYEQYF
TRBJ1-1 TRBV4-3 . . TGCGCCAGCAGCCAAGACCTCACCCGGACTGAAGCTTTCTTT CASSQDLTRTEAFF
TRBJ2-4 TRBV19 TRBD2 . TGTGCCAGTAGTCCGATGATCGGGACTAGCCAAATAGCCAAAAACATTCAGTACTTC CASSPMIGTSQIAKNIQYF
TRBJ2-2 TRBV2 . once TGTGCCAGCAGTGAAATGGGGCCCGGGGAGCTGTTTTTT CASSEMGPGELFF
TRBJ1-4 TRBV7-9 . . TGTGCCAGCAGCGCTAGACAGGTTAATGAAAAACTGTTTTTT CASSARQVNEKLFF
TRBJ1-6 TRBV6-6 . . TGTGCCAGCAGTTATTCCAGGGATATTAATTCACCCCTCCACTTT CASSYSRDINSPLHF
TRBJ2-3 TRBV11-2 . . TGTGCCAGCAGCGTAACAGATACGCAGTATTTT CASSVTDTQYF
TRBJ2-2 TRBV4-1 TRBD2 . TGCGCCAGCAGCCAACTAGCGGGAGGTACCGGGGAGCTGTTTTTT CASSQLAGGTGELFF
TRBJ2-3 TRBV6-5 . . TGTGCCAGCAGTTCCGGTGGAGATACGCAGTATTTT CASSSGGDTQYF
TRBJ2-1 TRBV2 TRBD2 . TGTGCCAGCAGTGACAGGGCTAGCGGAACCCTGATCTTC CASSDRASGTLIF
TRBJ2-5 TRBV5-5 . . TGTGCCAGCAGCCTGCCAGGGAAGGAGACCCAGTACTTC CASSLPGKETQYF
TRBJ2-2 TRBV6-6 . . TGTGCCAGCAGTTCTCTTGTTTTCGGGGAGCTGTTTTTT CASSSLVFGELFF
TRBJ2-1 TRBV5-1 TRBD2 . TGCGCCAGCAACCGAGAAAGCGGGAGGGCCTACAATGAGCAGTTCTTC CASNRESGRAYNEQFF
TRBJ1-2 TRBV7-2 . . TGTGCCAGCAGCCTAGGACAGTACTATGGCTACACCTTC CASSLGQYYGYTF
TRBJ2-3 TRBV7-9 TRBD2 once TGTGCCAGCAGCCCGATGTTTAGCGGGGGGGAGGATACGCAGTATTTT CASSPMFSGGEDTQYF
TRBJ2-5 TRBV5-1 . . TGCGCCAGCAGCTTGGCGGGGGTCCAAGAGACCCAGTACTTC CASSLAGVQETQYF
TRBJ2-5 TRBV6-6 . . TGTGCCAGCAGCCACTACCAGGGGGAGACCCAGTACTTC CASSHYQGETQYF
TRBJ1-5 TRBV5-8 TRBD1 . TGTGCCAGCAGCCTCGGACAGGGACGAAGCAATCAGCCCCAGCATTTT CASSLGQGRSNQPQHF
TRBJ2-1 TRBV7-9 . . TGTGCCAGTAACTCTAGAAGTCTCGGATTCGATGAGCAGTTCTTC CASNSRSLGFDEQFF
TRBJ2-7 TRBV4-2 TRBD1 . TGTGCCAGCAGCCCCCGGGACAGGGGTTTCCACGAGCAGTACTTC CASSPRDRGFHEQYF
TRBJ2-5 TRBV11-2 TRBD1 . TGTGCCAGCAGCCCCCGGACAGGGCAATTGGCGGAGACCCAGTACTTC CASSPRTGQLAETQYF
TRBJ2-3 TRBV5-6 . . TGTGCCAGCAGGTCCACGGCTAGCGGCACAGATACGCAGTATTTT CASRSTASGTDTQYF
TRBJ2-3 TRBV14 . . TGTGCCAGCAGCCCAACACGGGAGAGGGATACGCAGTATTTT CASSPTRERDTQYF
TRBJ1-2 TRBV6-6 TRBD1 . TGTGCCAGCAGTTCCGGGGACAGCTGGAATGGCTACACCTTC CASSSGDSWNGYTF
TRBJ2-7 TRBV30 TRBD1 . TGTGCCTGGAGTGATCAGGGGGCTTTTTACGAGCAGTACTTC CAWSDQGAFYEQYF
TRBJ2-7 TRBV25-1 . . TGTGCCAGCAGTGGGCTGGGGGGTAAGCAGTACTTC CASSGLGGKQYF
TRBJ1-2 TRBV9 . . TGTGCCAGCAGCGCCGACGGGACACTCTATGGCTACACCTTC CASSADGTLYGYTF
TRBJ1-1 TRBV14 . . TGTGCCAGCAGCCAAACGGGGAACACTGAAGCTTTCTTT CASSQTGNTEAFF
TRBJ2-3 TRBV29-1 . . TGCAGCGTTGAAGGCGTCACAGATACGCAGTATTTT CSVEGVTDTQYF
TRBJ1-1 TRBV19 TRBD1 once TGTGCCAGTAGGGGAGGGACAGGGTTGAACACTGAAGCTTTCTTT CASRGGTGLNTEAFF